This entry lists 15 T cell receptor beta chains sequenced from one sample in a study of siplizumab effects on memory and regulatory T cells. Clones were sequenced by immunoSEQ multiplex PCR, and TCRdb holds only the in-frame ones, with some missing. This table holds roughly 56,000 clones, roughly 93% found once. The sequencing sample was made of CD8+ T cells sorted from blood. The receptors come from a human donor in good health.

This chain links TRBV27 with TRBJ2-7; no definite D call. The CDR3 contains 11 residues. CDR1 is MNHEY and CDR2 is SMNVEV in the germline V gene (reference sequence). V lost 3 bases and J 4 bases, leaving 4 bases between the germline ends. DNA of the CDR3: TGTGCCAGCAGTTTCGGGTACGAGCAGTACTTC. It translates to CASSFGYEQYF.

This chain connects TRBV7-8 to TRBJ1-5; D is unresolved. The CDR3 extends over 17 amino acids. V shed 4 bases and J shed 0 bases, with 16 bases lying between them. Germline V CDR1 and CDR2: SGHVS, FQNEAQ. DNA of the CDR3: TGTGCCAGCAGCTCCGACATTTTCTCAGATAGCAATCAGCCCCAGCATTTT. Its translation is CASSSDIFSDSNQPQHF.

By share, this clone counts as medium-sized. This CDR3 is CASSQWTGNQETQYF. The DNA for the CDR3 is TGTGCCAGCAGCCAATGGACGGGGAACCAAGAGACCCAGTACTTC. The chain couples TRBV7-9 to TRBJ2-5; D may be TRBD2 (5 bases). V dropped 5 bases and J dropped 0 bases, with 13 bases sitting between them. CDR3 length equals 15 residues. Germline-derived CDR1 and CDR2 are SEHNR and FQNEAQ (reference sequence).

The V gene is TRBV9, the J gene TRBJ2-1, with 11 bases fitting TRBD2. Germline CDR1 SGDLS, CDR2 YYNGEE. Unmatched junction bases numbered 4, after V lost 3 bases and J lost 5 bases. There are 15 residues in the CDR3. The CDR3 protein is CASSERGLADNEQFF. CDR3 coding DNA: TGTGCCAGCAGCGAACGGGGACTAGCGGACAATGAGCAGTTCTTC. Using reference TRBV9 and TRBJ2-1 for the parts outside the CDR3, the full variable domain is DSGVTQTPKHLITATGQRVTLRCSPRSGDLSVYWYQQSLDQGLQFLIQYYNGEERAKGNILERFSAQQFPDLHSELNLSSLELGDSALYFCASSERGLADNEQFFGPGTRLTVL.

The chain carries TRBV9 and TRBJ1-1; D unclear. The germline V and J ends were trimmed by 4 bases and 0 bases, with 13 bases remaining between them. The germline CDR1 and CDR2 sequences are SGDLS and YYNGEE. This CDR3 spans 15 amino acids. CDR3 in amino acids: CASSPDGGMNTEAFF. As DNA, the CDR3 is TGTGCCAGCAGCCCCGACGGCGGGATGAACACTGAAGCTTTCTTT.

The chain links TRBV29-1 to TRBJ1-2; 9 nucleotides line up with TRBD1. This CDR3 spans 14 amino acids. CDR1 and CDR2 from the germline V gene are SQVTM and ANQGSEA. The junction had 8 bases not matched to a gene; V was cut back by 7 bases and J by 2 bases. The CDR3 nucleotides read TGCAGCGCTAAAGGGGACAGGGCCAACTATGGCTACACCTTC. It translates to CSAKGDRANYGYTF.

The chain carries TRBV6-5 and TRBJ2-5; D possibly corresponds to TRBD2 (6 bases). Trimming stripped 5 bases from V and 9 bases from J, with 16 bases between. CDR3 length: 13 amino acids. Germline CDR1 is MNHEY and CDR2 is SVGAGI. Here the CDR3 DNA reads TGTGCCAGCAGTAACCCGGGGCCGGGGGCCCAGTACTTC. Translated, it gives CASSNPGPGAQYF.

The chain combines TRBV10-1 with TRBJ2-3; D is possibly TRBD1 (5 bases). This CDR3 spans 15 amino acids. The germline V and J ends were trimmed by 3 bases and 5 bases, with 15 bases remaining between them. Per the germline V gene, CDR1 is WNHNN and CDR2 is SYGVQD (reference sequence). This CDR3 reads CASSEGVGGEDTQYF. As DNA, the CDR3 is TGCGCCAGCAGTGAAGGGGTAGGCGGTGAAGATACGCAGTATTTT.

This chain uses TRBV4-3 with TRBJ2-7; 8 nucleotides agree with TRBD1. The germline CDR1 and CDR2 sequences are LGHNA and YSLEER. J was trimmed by 4 bases and V by 4 bases; bases with no gene match: 9. This CDR3 spans 15 amino acids. The CDR3 nucleotides read TGCGCCAGCAGCCCCTCTCCAGGGGGCGGGTACGAGCAGTACTTC. It translates to CASSPSPGGGYEQYF.

This chain connects TRBV27 to TRBJ2-2; no clear D. Trimming shortened V by 2 bases and J by 5 bases, and 3 bases separated the two germline ends. The CDR3 length is 12 residues. Germline V gene data show CDR1 as MNHEY and CDR2 as SMNVEV (reference sequence). The CDR3 spells CASSLATGELFF. As DNA, the CDR3 is TGTGCCAGCAGTTTAGCGACCGGGGAGCTGTTTTTT.

This clone has only one observation. The J gene is TRBJ1-1, the V gene TRBV4-3; 9 nucleotides line up with TRBD1. The CDR3 contains 16 residues. Germline V gene sequence: CDR1 LGHNA, CDR2 YSLEER. V gave up 4 bases and J gave up 1 base; unmatched junction bases: 7. The CDR3: CASSPGQGGSNTEAFF. The CDR3 DNA reads TGCGCCAGCAGCCCGGGACAGGGTGGTTCGAACACTGAAGCTTTCTTT.

V and J are TRBV2 and TRBJ1-2; TRBD1 matches at 8 bases. Germline V gene data show CDR1 as SNHLY and CDR2 as FYNNEI. The CDR3 loop spans 15 amino acids. Trimming took 6 bases from V and 3 from J; bases not matched to a gene: 9. Written as DNA, the CDR3 is TGTGCCAGCAGCGGTAGCAAACAGGGGGACTATGGCTACACCTTC. Translated: CASSGSKQGDYGYTF.

In this sample, this clone turned up a few times. For the CDR3, the DNA is TGTGCCAGCAGTGAGCTACGGGGGACTGAAGCTTTCTTT. Encoded protein: CASSELRGTEAFF. The genes are TRBV2 and TRBJ1-1; a weak D match, TRBD1 (5 bases). This CDR3 region has 13 residues. Trimming removed 3 bases at V and 5 bases at J, with 10 bases between. Germline values: CDR1 SNHLY, CDR2 FYNNEI.

The chain employs TRBV27 and TRBJ1-4, with 7 bases identical to TRBD1. The germline V gene has CDR1 MNHEY and CDR2 SMNVEV (reference sequence). This CDR3 has 16 residues. With 6 bases clipped from V and 4 bases from J, the junction kept 11 bases outside the gene matches. The CDR3 nucleotides are TGTGCCAGCAGGACAACTACAGGGGCGGGTAATGAAAAACTGTTTTTT. This translates into CASRTTTGAGNEKLFF.

The chain combines TRBV27 with TRBJ2-7, with 14 bases identical to TRBD2. The trim removed 6 bases at V and 2 bases at J, leaving 3 bases unmatched. Germline V lookup: CDR1 MNHEY, CDR2 SMNVEV (reference sequence). This CDR3 has 15 amino acids. CDR3 residues: CASSTGLAGAYEQYF. In DNA, the CDR3 is TGTGCCAGCAGCACGGGACTAGCGGGAGCCTACGAGCAGTACTTC.